Sequencing of this TCR beta chain was carried out in a study of cytomegalovirus exposure and HLA in healthy donors. Donors sampled were nominally healthy, though unrecorded immune exposures were likely. The CDR3 sequence is 12 residues long. Germline loops: CDR1 ENHRY, CDR2 SYGVKD. Trimming removed 9 bases from V and 1 base from J, with 9 bases in between. As concerns this clone: Its antigen is still unknown.

The primer mix had 60 Vbeta and 13 Jbeta primers. As originally analysed: The authors later counted 70 million to 85 million unique TCR beta chains, 9.5 million to 11 million of them shared. Repertoires were generated with immunoSEQ multiplex PCR, while TCRdb's copy carries only in-frame clones and drops some. V and J calls and clone size are as listed in that table; D and trimming were resolved from the DNA. The sample lists 200,000 to 250,000 clones, approximately 79% occurring once. Whole-study findings and limits: Later analysis showed most CMV-associated TCR beta chains appearing HLA-restricted.

This chain connects TRBV10-3 to TRBJ1-1; maybe TRBD1 (5 bases). The TCR comes from a man aged 50 to 60 in good health and CMV-seronegative. The sequenced sample was PBMCs. In DNA form, the CDR3 reads TGTGCCATGGGGGAGGGGAACACTGAAGCTTTCTTT. Protein product: CAMGEGNTEAFF.